This T cell receptor (beta chain) was captured in a study of shared clonotypes between healthy human individuals. Study outcomes and limitations: Represented genetic and exposure-history diversity was restricted by having few donors. The sampled material consisted only of blood, and tissue repertoires are likely to differ.

Concerning this clone itself: Its specificity is not known.

The CDR3 is 15 amino acids. The V segment lost 4 bases and the J segment 8 bases; nucleotides outside the gene matches: 10. Looked up from germline, CDR1 is MNHEY and CDR2 is SVGAGI. Libraries were prepared by immunoSEQ multiplex PCR; TCRdb keeps only in-frame clonotypes and omits some of them. The data show some 380,000 clones, with roughly 96% seen just once and approximately 0.32% held by the top ten. Material for sequencing was memory CD8+ T cells sorted from blood. Indicated subset: CD45RO+ cells pooled with CCR7-negative TemRA cells. The chain recombines TRBV6-5 with TRBJ1-4; 7 bases match TRBD1. This TCR was recovered from a man between 25 and 39 years old in good health. This CDR3 is CASSSEGALGEKLFF. The DNA of the CDR3 is TGTGCCAGCAGTTCGGAGGGGGCGCTTGGAGAAAAACTGTTTTTT.